This T cell receptor (beta chain) was captured by sequencing in a study of T-cell memory formation after mild COVID-19. Study-wide background: Clustering of TCRs was largely donor specific. Study-wide points: Day 15 to 85 contracting clones showed balanced CD4/CD8; later expanders leaned CD4+. CD4+ clones that contracted lay mainly in CM and EM; CD8+ ones lay in EMRA. Detection of some responders pre-infection suggested pre-existing cross-reactive memory T cells participated.

TCRdb redid the calling of the 5' RACE reads with MiXCR, one entry per CDR3 protein. Of roughly 600,000 distinct CDR3 sequences in the sample, roughly 17% were seen once. A few counts support this clonotype. The antigen remains undetermined. The sample taken for sequencing was PBMCs or a T cell subset sorted from them (not recorded which). The source is an adult woman who had mild COVID-19 (a few samples of this study predate the infection). Cell type and time point are not known.

The DNA of the CDR3 is TGTGCCTGGAGTTCTGGGAGCCATAGAGAGCAGTACTTC. Protein product: CAWSSGSHREQYF. The chain couples TRBV30 to TRBJ2-7, with D tentatively TRBD2 (5 bases). V was clipped by 2 bases and J by 7 bases, with 15 bases between them. From germline, CDR1 is GTSNPN and CDR2 SVGIG (reference sequence). The CDR3 has 13 amino acids. The whole variable domain, remainder taken from reference TRBV30 and TRBJ2-7, is SQTIHQWPATLVQPVGSPLSLECTVEGTSNPNLYWYRQAAGRGLQLLFYSVGIGQISSEVPQNLSASRPQDRQFILSSKKLLLSDSGFYLCAWSSGSHREQYFGPGTRLTVT.